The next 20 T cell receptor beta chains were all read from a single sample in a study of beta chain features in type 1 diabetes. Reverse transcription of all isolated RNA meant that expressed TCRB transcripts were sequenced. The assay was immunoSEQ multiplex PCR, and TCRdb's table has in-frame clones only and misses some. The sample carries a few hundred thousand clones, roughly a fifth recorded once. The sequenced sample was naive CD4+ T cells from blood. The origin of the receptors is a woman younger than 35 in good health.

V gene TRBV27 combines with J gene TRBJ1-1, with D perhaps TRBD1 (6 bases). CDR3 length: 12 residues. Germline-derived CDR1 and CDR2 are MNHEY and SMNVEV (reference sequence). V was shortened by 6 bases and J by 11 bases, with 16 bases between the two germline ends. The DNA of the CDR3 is TGTGCCAGCAGACCAATCGGGGGGGCGGCTTTCTTT. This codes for CASRPIGGAAFF.

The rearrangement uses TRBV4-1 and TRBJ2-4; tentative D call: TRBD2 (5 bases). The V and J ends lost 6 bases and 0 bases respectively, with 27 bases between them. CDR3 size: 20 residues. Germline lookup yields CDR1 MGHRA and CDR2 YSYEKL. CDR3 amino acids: CASRPTPEGASAPAKNIQYF. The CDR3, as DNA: TGCGCCAGCAGGCCCACTCCTGAGGGAGCCTCGGCGCCAGCCAAAAACATTCAGTACTTC.

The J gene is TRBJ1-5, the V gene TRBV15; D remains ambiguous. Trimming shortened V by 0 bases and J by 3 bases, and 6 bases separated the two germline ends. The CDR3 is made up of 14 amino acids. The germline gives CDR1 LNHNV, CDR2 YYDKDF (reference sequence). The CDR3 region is CATSRDKNNQPQHF. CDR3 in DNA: TGTGCCACCAGCAGAGATAAAAACAATCAGCCCCAGCATTTT.

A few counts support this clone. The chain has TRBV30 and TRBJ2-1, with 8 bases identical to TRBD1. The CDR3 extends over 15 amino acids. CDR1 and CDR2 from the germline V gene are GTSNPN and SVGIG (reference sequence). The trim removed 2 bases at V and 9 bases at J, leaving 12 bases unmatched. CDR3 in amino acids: CAWSSLGQGWREQFF. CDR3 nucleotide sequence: TGTGCCTGGAGTTCACTCGGACAGGGATGGCGTGAGCAGTTCTTC. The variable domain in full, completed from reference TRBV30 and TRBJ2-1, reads SQTIHQWPATLVQPVGSPLSLECTVEGTSNPNLYWYRQAAGRGLQLLFYSVGIGQISSEVPQNLSASRPQDRQFILSSKKLLLSDSGFYLCAWSSLGQGWREQFFGPGTRLTVL.

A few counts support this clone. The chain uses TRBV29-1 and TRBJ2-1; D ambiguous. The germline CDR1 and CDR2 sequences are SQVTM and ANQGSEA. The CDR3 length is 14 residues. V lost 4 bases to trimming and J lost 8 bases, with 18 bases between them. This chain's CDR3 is CSVVLSRAAYEQFF. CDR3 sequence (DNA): TGCAGCGTTGTACTCTCCCGTGCGGCGTATGAGCAGTTCTTC.

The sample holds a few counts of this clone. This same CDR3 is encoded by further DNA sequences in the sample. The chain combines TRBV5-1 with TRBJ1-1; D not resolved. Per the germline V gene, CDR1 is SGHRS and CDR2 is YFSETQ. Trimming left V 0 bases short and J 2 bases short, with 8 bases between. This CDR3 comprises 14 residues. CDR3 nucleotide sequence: TGCGCCAGCAGCTTGGACCGGGGTAACACTGAAGCTTTCTTT. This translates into CASSLDRGNTEAFF. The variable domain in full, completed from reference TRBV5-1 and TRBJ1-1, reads KAGVTQTPRYLIKTRGQQVTLSCSPISGHRSVSWYQQTPGQGLQFLFEYFSETQRNKGNFPGRFSGRQFSNSRSEMNVSTLELGDSALYLCASSLDRGNTEAFFGQGTRLTVV.

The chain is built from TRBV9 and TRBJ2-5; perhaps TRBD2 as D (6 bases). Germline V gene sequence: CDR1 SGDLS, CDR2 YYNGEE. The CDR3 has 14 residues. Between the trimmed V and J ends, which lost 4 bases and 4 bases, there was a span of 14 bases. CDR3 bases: TGTGCCAGCAGCACCACCCAGGGAGGAGAGACCCAGTACTTC. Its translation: CASSTTQGGETQYF.

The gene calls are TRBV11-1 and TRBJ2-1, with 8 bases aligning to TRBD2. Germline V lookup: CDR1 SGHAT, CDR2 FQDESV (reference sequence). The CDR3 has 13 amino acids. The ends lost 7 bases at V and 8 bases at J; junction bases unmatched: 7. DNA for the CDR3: TGTGCCAGCAACTCAGCGGGAGCCCATGAGCAGTTCTTC. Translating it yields CASNSAGAHEQFF.

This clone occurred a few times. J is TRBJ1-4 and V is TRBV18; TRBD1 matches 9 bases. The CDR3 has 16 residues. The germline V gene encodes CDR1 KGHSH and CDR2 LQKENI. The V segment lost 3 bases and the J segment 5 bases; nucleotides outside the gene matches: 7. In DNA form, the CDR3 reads TGTGCCAGCTCACCTGGTGCGGACAGGGGAAATGAAAAACTGTTTTTT. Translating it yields CASSPGADRGNEKLFF.

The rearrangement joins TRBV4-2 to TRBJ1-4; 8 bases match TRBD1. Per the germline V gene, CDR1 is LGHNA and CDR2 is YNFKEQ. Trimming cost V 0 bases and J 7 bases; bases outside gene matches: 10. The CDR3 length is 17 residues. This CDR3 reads CASSQEVGGQAGEKLFF. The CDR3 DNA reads TGTGCCAGCAGCCAAGAGGTGGGGGGACAGGCGGGTGAAAAACTGTTTTTT.

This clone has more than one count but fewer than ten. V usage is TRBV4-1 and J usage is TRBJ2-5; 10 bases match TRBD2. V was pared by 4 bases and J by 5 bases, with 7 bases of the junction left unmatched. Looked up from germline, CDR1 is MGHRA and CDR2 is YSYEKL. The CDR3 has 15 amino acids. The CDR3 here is CASSPTTSGLETQYF. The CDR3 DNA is TGCGCCAGCAGCCCGACGACTAGCGGGCTGGAGACCCAGTACTTC.

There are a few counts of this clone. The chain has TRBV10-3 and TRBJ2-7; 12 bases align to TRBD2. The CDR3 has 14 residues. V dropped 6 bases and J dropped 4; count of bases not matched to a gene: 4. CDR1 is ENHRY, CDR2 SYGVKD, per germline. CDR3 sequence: CAISVTSGRYEQYF. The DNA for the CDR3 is TGTGCCATCAGCGTTACTAGCGGGAGGTACGAGCAGTACTTC.

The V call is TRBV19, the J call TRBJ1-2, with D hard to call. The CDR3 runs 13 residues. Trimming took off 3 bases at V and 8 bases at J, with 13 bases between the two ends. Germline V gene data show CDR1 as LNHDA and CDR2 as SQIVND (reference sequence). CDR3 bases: TGTGCCAGTAGTATGGCCTCGATGGGCGGCTACACCTTC. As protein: CASSMASMGGYTF.

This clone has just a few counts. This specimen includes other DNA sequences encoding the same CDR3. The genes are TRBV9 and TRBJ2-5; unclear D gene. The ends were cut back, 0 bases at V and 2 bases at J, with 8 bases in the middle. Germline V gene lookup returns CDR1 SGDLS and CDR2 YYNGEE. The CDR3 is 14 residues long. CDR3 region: CASSVGATQETQYF. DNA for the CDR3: TGTGCCAGCAGCGTAGGCGCGACTCAAGAGACCCAGTACTTC.

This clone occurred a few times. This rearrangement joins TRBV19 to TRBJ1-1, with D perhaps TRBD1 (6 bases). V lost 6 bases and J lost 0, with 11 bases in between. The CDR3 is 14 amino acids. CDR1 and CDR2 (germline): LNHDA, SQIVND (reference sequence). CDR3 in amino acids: CASRSGQLNTEAFF. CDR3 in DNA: TGTGCCAGTAGAAGCGGACAGCTGAACACTGAAGCTTTCTTT.

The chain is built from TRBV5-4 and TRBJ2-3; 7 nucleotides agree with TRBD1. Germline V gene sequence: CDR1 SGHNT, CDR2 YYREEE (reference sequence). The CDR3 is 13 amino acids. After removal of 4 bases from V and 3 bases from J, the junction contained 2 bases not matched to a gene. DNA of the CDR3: TGTGCCAGCAGCGTCAGGGGGACAGATACGCAGTATTTT. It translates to CASSVRGTDTQYF.

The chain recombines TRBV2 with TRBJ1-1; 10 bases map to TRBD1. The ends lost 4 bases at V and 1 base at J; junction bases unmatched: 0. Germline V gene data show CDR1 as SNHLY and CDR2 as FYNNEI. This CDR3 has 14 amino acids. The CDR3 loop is CASSGQGANTEAFF. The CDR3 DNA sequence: TGTGCCAGCAGTGGACAGGGGGCGAACACTGAAGCTTTCTTT.

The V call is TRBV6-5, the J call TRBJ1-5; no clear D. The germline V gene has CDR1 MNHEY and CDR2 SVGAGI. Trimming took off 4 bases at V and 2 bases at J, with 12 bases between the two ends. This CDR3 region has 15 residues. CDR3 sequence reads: CASSSVQARNQPQHF. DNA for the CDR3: TGTGCCAGCAGTTCCGTCCAGGCCCGCAATCAGCCCCAGCATTTT.

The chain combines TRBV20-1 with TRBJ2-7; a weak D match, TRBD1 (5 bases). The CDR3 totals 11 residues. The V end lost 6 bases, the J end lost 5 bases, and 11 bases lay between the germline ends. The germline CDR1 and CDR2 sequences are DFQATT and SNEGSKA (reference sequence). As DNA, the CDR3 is TGCAGTGCCAAGGGGATCCACGAGCAGTACTTC. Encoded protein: CSAKGIHEQYF.

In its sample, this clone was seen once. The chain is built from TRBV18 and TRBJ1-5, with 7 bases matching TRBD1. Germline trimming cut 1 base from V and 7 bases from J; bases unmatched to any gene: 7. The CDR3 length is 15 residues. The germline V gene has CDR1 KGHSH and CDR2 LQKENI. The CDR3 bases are TGTGCCAGCTCACCACACGACAGGGCGGGACAGCCCCAGCATTTT. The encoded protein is CASSPHDRAGQPQHF.